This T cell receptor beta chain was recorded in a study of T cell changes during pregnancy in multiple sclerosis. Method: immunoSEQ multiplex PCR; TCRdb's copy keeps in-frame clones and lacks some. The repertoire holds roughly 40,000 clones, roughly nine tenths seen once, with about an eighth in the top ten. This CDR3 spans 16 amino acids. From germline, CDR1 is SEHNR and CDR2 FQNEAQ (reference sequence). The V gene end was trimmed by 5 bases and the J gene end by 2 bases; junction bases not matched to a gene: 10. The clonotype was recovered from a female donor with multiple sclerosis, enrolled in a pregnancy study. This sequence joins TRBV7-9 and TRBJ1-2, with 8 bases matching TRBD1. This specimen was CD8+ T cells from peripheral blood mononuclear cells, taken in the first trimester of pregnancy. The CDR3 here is CASSPIAGGYNYGYTF. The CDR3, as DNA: TGTGCCAGCAGCCCCATTGCAGGGGGCTACAACTATGGCTACACCTTC.